Listed below are T cell receptor beta chains from one sample, sequenced in a study of blood T cell repertoires in COVID-19. Clones were read by immunoSEQ multiplex PCR, and TCRdb kept only the in-frame ones, dropping some. The profile shows about 250,000 clones, around 82% of them singletons. Sequenced input: peripheral blood. The receptor source for this set is a man aged 35-49 years with active or convalescent COVID-19. CDR3s include the opening cysteine and the closing phenylalanine or tryptophan. The order of the fields is V gene, clone size, CDR3 length, CDR3 protein. Clone size is stated in some rows and not others, as once, few, many or a class when expanded.

TRBV19	.	16	CASSSREGASNQPQHF
TRBV2	.	19	CASSDLAGGNTPPQETQYF
TRBV7-2	many	16	CASSLSSGGNTGELFF
TRBV7-8	.	14	CASSPDAGDSPLHF
TRBV30	.	15	CAWSPGTGVLDTQYF
TRBV29-1	.	15	CSVRRTGGSYNEQFF
TRBV9	.	11	CASSPDTEAFF
TRBV19	.	15	CASQGQGSGNTEAFF
TRBV19	.	13	CASSVQGLGGYTF
TRBV19	.	16	CASSISRGGRVEKLFF
TRBV5-1	.	13	CASSLQVSGELFF
TRBV21-1	.	15	CASSKDYPRRETQYF
TRBV27	.	13	CASSLSRADTQYF
TRBV11-3	once	15	CASSLNRDSSYEQYF
TRBV4-1	few	15	CASSQGNRFDSPLHF
TRBV6-5	.	13	CASKAGGSGGYTF
TRBV6-6	.	14	CASLRSSGANVLTF
TRBV2	.	16	CASSERTGGTAYTQYF
TRBV5-1	.	15	CASSPGTLLGDEQFF
TRBV19	.	14	CASARQGSAGELFF
TRBV6-5	.	15	CASSYSKQASGEQYF
TRBV19	.	15	CASSITTGAGSPLHF
TRBV10-1	once	15	CASSEGGGTTYEQYF
TRBV27	.	12	CASSHNNYGYTF
TRBV18	.	15	CASSPSQGFGYEQYF
TRBV9	.	15	CASSVGGGEFYEQYF
TRBV5-6	.	17	CASSRALGGGKYNEQFF
TRBV24-1	.	17	CATSDWTRDRQRDTQYF
TRBV15	.	16	CATSRSLDATNEKLFF
TRBV18	.	12	CASSLDRETQYF
TRBV6-5	.	15	CASITRTGRPYGYTF
TRBV6-1	.	15	CASSEVGLSNQPQHF
TRBV7-9	.	11	CAGGRGTEAFF
TRBV11-2	.	11	CASSLGSGYTF
TRBV5-1	.	20	CASSRMPRTGFGDSGNTIYF
TRBV30	.	16	CACQNLPRDSLYGYTF
TRBV12-3/TRBV12-4	.	13	CASSLFLRGEAFF
TRBV4-2	.	15	CASSRQGESSYEQYF
TRBV30	.	15	CAWSVGTGGWDTQYF